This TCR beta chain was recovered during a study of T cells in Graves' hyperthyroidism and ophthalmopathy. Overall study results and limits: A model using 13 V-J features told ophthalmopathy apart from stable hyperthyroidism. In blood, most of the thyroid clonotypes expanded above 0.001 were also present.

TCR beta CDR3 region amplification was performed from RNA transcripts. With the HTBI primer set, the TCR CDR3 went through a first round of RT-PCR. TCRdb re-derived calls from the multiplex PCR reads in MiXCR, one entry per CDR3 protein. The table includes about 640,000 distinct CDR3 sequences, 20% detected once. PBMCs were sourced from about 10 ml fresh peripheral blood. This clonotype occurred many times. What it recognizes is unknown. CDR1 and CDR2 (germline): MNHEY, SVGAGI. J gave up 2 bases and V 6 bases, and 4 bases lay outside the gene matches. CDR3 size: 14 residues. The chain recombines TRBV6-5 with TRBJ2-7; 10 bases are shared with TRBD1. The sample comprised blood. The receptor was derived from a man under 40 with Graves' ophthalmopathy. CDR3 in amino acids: CASREDRGTYEQYF. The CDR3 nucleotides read TGTGCCAGCAGAGAGGACAGGGGGACCTACGAGCAGTACTTC.